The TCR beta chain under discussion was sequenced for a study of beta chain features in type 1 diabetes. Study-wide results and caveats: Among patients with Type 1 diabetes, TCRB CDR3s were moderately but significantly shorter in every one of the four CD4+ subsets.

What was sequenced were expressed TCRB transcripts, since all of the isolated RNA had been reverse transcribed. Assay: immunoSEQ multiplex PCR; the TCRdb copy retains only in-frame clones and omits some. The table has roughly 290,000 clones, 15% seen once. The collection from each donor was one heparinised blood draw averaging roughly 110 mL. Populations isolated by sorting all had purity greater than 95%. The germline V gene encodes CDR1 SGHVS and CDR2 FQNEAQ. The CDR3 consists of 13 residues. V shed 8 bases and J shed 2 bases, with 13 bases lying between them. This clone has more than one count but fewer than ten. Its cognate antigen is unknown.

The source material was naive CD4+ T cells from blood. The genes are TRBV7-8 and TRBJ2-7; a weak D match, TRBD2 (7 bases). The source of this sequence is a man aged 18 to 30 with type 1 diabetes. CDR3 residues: CASGGGGTYEQYF. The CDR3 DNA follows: TGTGCCAGCGGGGGCGGGGGCACCTACGAGCAGTACTTC. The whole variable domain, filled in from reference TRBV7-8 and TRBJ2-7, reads GAGVSQSPRYKVAKRGQDVALRCDPISGHVSLFWYQQALGQGPEFLTYFQNEAQLDKSGLPSDRFFAERPEGSVSTLKIQRTQQEDSAVYLCASGGGGTYEQYFGPGTRLTVT.